The rows below give T cell receptor beta chains drawn from one sample of a study of blood T cell repertoires in COVID-19. This table comes from immunoSEQ multiplex PCR, and its TCRdb copy is limited to in-frame clones, with some not included. This table has a few hundred thousand clones, 80% to 90% appearing once. Sequenced: PBMCs or T cells enriched from blood (not recorded which). Receptors were obtained from a man in his thirties or forties who had recovered from COVID-19. CDR3s leave out the opening cysteine and the closing phenylalanine or tryptophan. D genes are given only for firm matches. The size field is filled for only some rows; it gives once, few, many or a size class.

size	J	D	V	CDR3
.	TRBJ2-1	TRBD2	TRBV7-9	ASSPTNLSGREQF
.	TRBJ1-5	TRBD1	TRBV5-1	ASSSTGGSNQPQH
.	TRBJ2-3	TRBD2	TRBV28	ASSFSVVGNIAGSTDTQY
.	TRBJ2-2	TRBD2	TRBV11-3	ASSLSGTSGPRFTGELF
.	TRBJ2-2	TRBD2	TRBV7-9	ASSLSIGLAENTGELF
.	TRBJ2-7	TRBD1	TRBV5-5	ASSLAGTGDYEQY
.	TRBJ1-5	.	TRBV21-1	ASSNPTDGSVLQPQH
.	TRBJ2-2	TRBD1	TRBV5-1	ASSLGQGAIPGELF
once	TRBJ1-6	.	TRBV28	ASGGNLNSPLH
.	TRBJ2-3	TRBD2	TRBV11-2	ASSLVAGGRTDTQY
.	TRBJ2-1	.	TRBV7-9	ASMGQSYNEQF
.	TRBJ1-6	.	TRBV10-1	ASSDSYNSPLH
.	TRBJ2-2	.	TRBV3-1/TRBV3-2	ASSPGHTGELF
.	TRBJ1-1	TRBD1	TRBV19	ASSIATGAFTEAF
.	TRBJ2-2	.	TRBV2	ASSQTGQVTGELF
once	TRBJ2-5	.	TRBV19	ASSQLRSPEN
.	TRBJ1-2	.	TRBV27	ASSLSGGDGYT